This T cell receptor beta chain was documented in a study of neurological immune-mediated disorders. General study results and limits: Patients with HTLV-1-associated myelopathy had the highest level of TCR clonal expansion, whereas patients with multiple sclerosis had the lowest level, falling beneath the level found in healthy controls.

Trimming took off 0 bases at V and 6 bases at J, with 8 bases between the two ends. CDR1 is LGHDT, CDR2 YNNKEL, per germline (reference sequence). CDR3 length: 13 amino acids. This clonotype has at least ten counts. Antigen unknown. As healthy controls, volunteers from a blood bank in Maryland, USA, were used. A total of 2 million PBMCs stored at -80 degrees C provided the unsorted libraries. The authors produced cDNA by 5'RACE using 10-nucleotide random UMIs. TCRdb passed the 5' RACE reads through MiXCR, listing each CDR3 protein once. The sample lists fewer than 85,000 distinct CDR3 sequences; under 20% were seen once.

The sequenced material came from PBMCs. This chain uses TRBV3-1 with TRBJ2-5; D gene unclear. The receptor was derived from a woman aged 40 to 50 in good health. The CDR3 protein is CASSQESLQTQYF. The CDR3 nucleotides are TGTGCCAGCAGCCAAGAAAGTTTGCAGACCCAGTACTTC.